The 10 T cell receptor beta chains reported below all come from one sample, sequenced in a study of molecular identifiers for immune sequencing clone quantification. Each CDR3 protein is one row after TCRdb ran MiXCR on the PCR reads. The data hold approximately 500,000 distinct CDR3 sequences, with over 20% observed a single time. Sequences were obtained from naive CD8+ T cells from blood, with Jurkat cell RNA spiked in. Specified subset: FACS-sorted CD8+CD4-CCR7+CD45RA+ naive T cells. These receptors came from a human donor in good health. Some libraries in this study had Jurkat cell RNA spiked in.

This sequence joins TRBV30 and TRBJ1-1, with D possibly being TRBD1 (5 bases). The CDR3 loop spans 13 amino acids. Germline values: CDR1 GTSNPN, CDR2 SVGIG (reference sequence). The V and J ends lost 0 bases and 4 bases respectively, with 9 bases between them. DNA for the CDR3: TGTGCCTGGAGTGTAGTAGGGGCCACTGAAGCTTTCTTT. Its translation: CAWSVVGATEAFF.

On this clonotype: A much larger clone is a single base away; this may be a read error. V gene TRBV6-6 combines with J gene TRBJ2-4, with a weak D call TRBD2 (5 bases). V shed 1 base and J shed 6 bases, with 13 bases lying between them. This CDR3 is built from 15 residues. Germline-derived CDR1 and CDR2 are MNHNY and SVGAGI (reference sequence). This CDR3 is CASSYWERSLNIQYF. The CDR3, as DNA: TGTGCCAGCAGTTACTGGGAGAGGAGCCTAAACATTCAGTACTTC.

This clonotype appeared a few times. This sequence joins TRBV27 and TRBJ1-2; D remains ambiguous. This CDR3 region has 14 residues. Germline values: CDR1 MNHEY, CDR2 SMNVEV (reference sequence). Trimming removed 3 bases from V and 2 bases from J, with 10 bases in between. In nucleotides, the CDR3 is TGTGCCAGCAGTTTGAAGGCGGCGAACTATGGCTACACCTTC. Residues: CASSLKAANYGYTF.

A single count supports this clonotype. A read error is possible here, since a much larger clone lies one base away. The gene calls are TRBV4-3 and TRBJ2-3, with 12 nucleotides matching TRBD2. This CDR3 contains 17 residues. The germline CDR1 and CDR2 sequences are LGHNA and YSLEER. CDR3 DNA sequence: TGCGCCAGCAGCCAGATATTACTAGCGGGAGGTGAAGATGCGCAGTATTTT. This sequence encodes CASSQILLAGGEDAQYF.

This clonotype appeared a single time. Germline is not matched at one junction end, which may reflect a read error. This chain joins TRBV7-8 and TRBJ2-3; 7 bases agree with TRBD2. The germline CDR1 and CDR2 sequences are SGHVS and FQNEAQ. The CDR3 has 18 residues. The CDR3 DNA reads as TGTGCCGGCAGCTTAAAGTGGTTTGGGCGGGAGAGCACAGATACGCAGTATTTT. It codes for CAGSLKWFGRESTDTQYF.

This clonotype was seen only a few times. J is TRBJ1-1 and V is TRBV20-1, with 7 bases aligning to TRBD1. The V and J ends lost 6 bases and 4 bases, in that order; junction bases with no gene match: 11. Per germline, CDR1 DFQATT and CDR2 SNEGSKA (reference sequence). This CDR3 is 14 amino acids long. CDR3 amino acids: CSAPGQSRGTEAFF. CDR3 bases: TGCAGTGCCCCGGGACAGAGCCGCGGCACTGAAGCTTTCTTT.

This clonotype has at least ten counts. CDR3 region: CASTKTGASTDTQYF. The CDR3 DNA reads TGTGCCAGCACAAAGACAGGGGCCTCCACAGATACGCAGTATTTT. This rearrangement joins TRBV9 to TRBJ2-3; 8 bases align to TRBD1. Trimming took 6 bases from V and 2 from J; bases not matched to a gene: 8. In germline, CDR1 is SGDLS, CDR2 YYNGEE. CDR3 length: 15 residues.

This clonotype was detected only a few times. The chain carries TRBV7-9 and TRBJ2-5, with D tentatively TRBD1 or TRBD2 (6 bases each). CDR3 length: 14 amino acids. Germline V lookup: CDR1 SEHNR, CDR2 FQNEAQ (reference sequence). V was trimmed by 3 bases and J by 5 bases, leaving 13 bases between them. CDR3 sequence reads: CASSFPGAGETQYF. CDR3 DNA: TGTGCCAGCAGCTTTCCGGGGGCTGGGGAGACCCAGTACTTC.

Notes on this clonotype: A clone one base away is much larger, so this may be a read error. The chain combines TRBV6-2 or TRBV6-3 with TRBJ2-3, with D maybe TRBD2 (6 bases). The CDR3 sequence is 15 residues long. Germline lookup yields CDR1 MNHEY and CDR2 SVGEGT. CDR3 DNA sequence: TGTGCCGGCAGTTACTCGATGGGAGGTACAGATACGCAGTATTTT. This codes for CAGSYSMGGTDTQYF.

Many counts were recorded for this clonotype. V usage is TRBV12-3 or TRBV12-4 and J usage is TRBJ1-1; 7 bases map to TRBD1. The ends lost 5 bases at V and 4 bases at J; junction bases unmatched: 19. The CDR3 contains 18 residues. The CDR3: CASSPSGGGAWLGTEAFF. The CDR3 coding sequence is TGTGCCAGCAGTCCCAGTGGAGGGGGCGCTTGGTTGGGCACTGAAGCTTTCTTT.